These 10 T cell receptor beta chains were all obtained from the same sample, sequenced in a study of vaccination and CD4 T cells after COVID-19. Treatment denoted: approximately 10-day PBMC culture with coronavirus spike peptide pools or control peptides (ViraFEST assay). The Oncomine TCR Beta short-read assay was applied to DNA of cultured CD4+ T cells. TCRdb analysed the PCR reads with MiXCR anew, one entry per CDR3 protein. The sample contains about 3,700 distinct CDR3 sequences, around 21% of which appear only once. These receptors have no identified antigens. The sample taken for sequencing was CD4+ T cells from blood, cultured in vitro. The receptors were sampled from a human donor who had recovered from COVID-19.

This clonotype was picked up a small number of times. This chain connects TRBV5-1 to TRBJ1-1; a weak D match, TRBD1 (6 bases). Trimming pared 4 bases from V and 1 base from J, leaving 17 bases between. Per germline, CDR1 SGHRS and CDR2 YFSETQ. This CDR3 has 16 residues. The CDR3 spells CASSLDSRSWNTEAFF. As DNA, the CDR3 is TGCGCCAGCAGCCTGGACAGCAGGTCCTGGAACACTGAAGCTTTCTTT. The full variable domain, its missing parts supplied by reference TRBV5-1 and TRBJ1-1, is KAGVTQTPRYLIKTRGQQVTLSCSPISGHRSVSWYQQTPGQGLQFLFEYFSETQRNKGNFPGRFSGRQFSNSRSEMNVSTLELGDSALYLCASSLDSRSWNTEAFFGQGTRLTVV.

The chain joins TRBV5-1 to TRBJ2-3; 9 nucleotides align to TRBD1. The germline V gene encodes CDR1 SGHRS and CDR2 YFSETQ. The CDR3 length is 15 residues. After removal of 0 bases from V and 6 bases from J, the junction contained 5 bases not matched to a gene. DNA of the CDR3: TGCGCCAGCAGCTTGGGGGACAGGGCCTCCGATACGCAGTATTTT. This encodes CASSLGDRASDTQYF. Full variable domain (rest looked up from reference TRBV5-1 and TRBJ2-3): KAGVTQTPRYLIKTRGQQVTLSCSPISGHRSVSWYQQTPGQGLQFLFEYFSETQRNKGNFPGRFSGRQFSNSRSEMNVSTLELGDSALYLCASSLGDRASDTQYFGPGTRLTVL.

This chain links TRBV5-1 with TRBJ2-5; D call uncertain. The V end lost 4 bases, the J end lost 2 bases, and 6 bases lay between the germline ends. This CDR3 has 12 amino acids. Germline CDR1 SGHRS, CDR2 YFSETQ. Written as DNA, the CDR3 is TGCGCCAGCAGCCCAACTCAAGAGACCCAGTACTTC. It translates to CASSPTQETQYF.

This chain joins TRBV7-6 and TRBJ2-7; D may match TRBD1 or TRBD2 (5 bases each). The CDR3 loop spans 13 amino acids. Germline V gene lookup returns CDR1 SGHVS and CDR2 FNYEAQ. V was pared by 5 bases and J by 6 bases, with 14 bases between. CDR3 region: CASSGREFGEQYF. DNA for the CDR3: TGTGCCAGCAGCGGCAGGGAGTTCGGCGAGCAGTACTTC.

This clonotype was observed a handful of times. The chain employs TRBV21-1 and TRBJ1-2; TRBD1 was called by the table and not checked on the DNA. TRBV21-1 is termed a pseudogene. The CDR3 extends over 17 amino acids. In DNA form, the CDR3 reads TGTGCCAGCAGTGGGAACAGGGGATCTACAGCAAACTATGGCTACACCTTC. It specifies CASSGNRGSTANYGYTF.

By share, this clonotype counts as medium-sized. This rearrangement joins TRBV7-3 to TRBJ2-2, with D unclear. V was pared by 0 bases and J by 1 base, with 0 bases between. This CDR3 is 13 amino acids long. The germline CDR1 and CDR2 sequences are SGHTA and FQGTGA. In DNA, the CDR3 is TGTGCCAGCAGCTTAACGAACACCGGGGAGCTGTTTTTT. Protein sequence: CASSLTNTGELFF.

This clonotype qualifies as medium-sized. The gene calls are TRBV12-3 or TRBV12-4 and TRBJ2-2, with 12 positions matching TRBD2. This CDR3 spans 16 amino acids. The junction had 7 bases not matched to a gene; V was cut back by 4 bases and J by 7 bases. The CDR3 DNA sequence: TGTGCCAGCAGTTCCCTAGCGGGGGGGCCCGGCGGGGAGCTGTTTTTT. Amino acid sequence: CASSSLAGGPGGELFF.

Only a few counts were recorded for this clonotype. The J gene is TRBJ2-2, the V gene TRBV27; D remains ambiguous. The CDR3 spans 15 residues. The germline gives CDR1 MNHEY, CDR2 SMNVEV (reference sequence). V gave up 6 bases and J gave up 5 bases, with 16 bases separating them. The CDR3, as DNA: TGTGCCAGCAGGTTGAAGTCCCGGAGTACCGGGGAGCTGTTTTTT. This gives the protein CASRLKSRSTGELFF.

The chain is built from TRBV3-1 and TRBJ1-2; unclear D gene. The CDR3 sequence is 14 residues long. Trimming took 2 bases from V and 7 from J, leaving 14 bases between them. Germline V lookup: CDR1 LGHDT, CDR2 YNNKEL (reference sequence). CDR3 residues: CASSQYRAAGGYTF. CDR3 nucleotides: TGTGCCAGCAGCCAATATAGGGCCGCCGGTGGCTACACCTTC. Filled out from reference TRBV3-1 and TRBJ1-2, the complete variable domain reads DTAVSQTPKYLVTQMGNDKSIKCEQNLGHDTMYWYKQDSKKFLKIMFSYNNKELIINETVPNRFSPKSPDKAHLNLHINSLELGDSAVYFCASSQYRAAGGYTFGSGTRLTVV.

This clonotype is large within its sample. The CDR3 DNA sequence: TGTGCCAGTAGTATAATGGAGGGAGGCAATCAGCCCCAGCATTTT. The encoded protein is CASSIMEGGNQPQHF. This rearrangement joins TRBV19 to TRBJ1-5; D ambiguous. The germline gives CDR1 LNHDA, CDR2 SQIVND (reference sequence). V was clipped by 2 bases and J by 2 bases, with 10 bases between them. The CDR3 contains 15 residues.